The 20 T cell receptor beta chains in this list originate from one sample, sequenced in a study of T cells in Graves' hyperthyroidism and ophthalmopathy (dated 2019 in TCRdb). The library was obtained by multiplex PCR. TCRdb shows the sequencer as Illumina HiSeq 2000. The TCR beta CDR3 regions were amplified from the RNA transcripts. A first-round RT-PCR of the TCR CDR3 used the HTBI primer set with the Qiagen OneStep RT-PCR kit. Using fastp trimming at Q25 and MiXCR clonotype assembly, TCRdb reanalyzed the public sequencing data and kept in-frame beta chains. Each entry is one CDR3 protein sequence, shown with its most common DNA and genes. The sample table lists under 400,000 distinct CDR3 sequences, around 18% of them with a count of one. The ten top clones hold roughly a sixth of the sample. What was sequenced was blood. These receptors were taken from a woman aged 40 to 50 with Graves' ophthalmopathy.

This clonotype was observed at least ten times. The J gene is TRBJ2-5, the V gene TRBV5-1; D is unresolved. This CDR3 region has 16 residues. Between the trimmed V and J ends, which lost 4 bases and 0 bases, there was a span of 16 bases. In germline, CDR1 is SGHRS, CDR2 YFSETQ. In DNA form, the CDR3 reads TGCGCCAGCAGCCCCACAGTGAGCTCGTACCAAGAGACCCAGTACTTC. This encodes CASSPTVSSYQETQYF.

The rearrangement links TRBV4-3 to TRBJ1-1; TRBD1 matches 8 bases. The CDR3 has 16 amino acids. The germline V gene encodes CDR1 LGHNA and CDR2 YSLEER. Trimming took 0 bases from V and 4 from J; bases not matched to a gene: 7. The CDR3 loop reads CASSQDGGTGSTEAFF. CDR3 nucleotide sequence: TGCGCCAGCAGCCAAGATGGCGGGACAGGTAGCACTGAAGCTTTCTTT.

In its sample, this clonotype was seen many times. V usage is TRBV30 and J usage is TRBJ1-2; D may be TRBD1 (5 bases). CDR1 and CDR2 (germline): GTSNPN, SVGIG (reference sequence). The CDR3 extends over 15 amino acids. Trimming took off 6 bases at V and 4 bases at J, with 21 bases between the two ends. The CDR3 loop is CACPGGGIGAYGYTF. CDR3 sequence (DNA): TGTGCCTGCCCTGGGGGGGGGATAGGGGCCTATGGCTACACCTTC.

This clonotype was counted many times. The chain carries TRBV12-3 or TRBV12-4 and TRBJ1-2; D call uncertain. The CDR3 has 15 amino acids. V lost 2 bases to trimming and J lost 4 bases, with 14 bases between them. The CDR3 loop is CASSLWAGLGYGYTF. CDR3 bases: TGTGCCAGCAGTTTATGGGCAGGTCTTGGCTATGGCTACACCTTC.

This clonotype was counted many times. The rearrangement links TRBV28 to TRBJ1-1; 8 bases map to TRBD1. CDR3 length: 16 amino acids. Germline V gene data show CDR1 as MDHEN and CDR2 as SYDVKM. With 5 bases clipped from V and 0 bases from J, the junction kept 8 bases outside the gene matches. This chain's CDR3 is CASSPQMTGVNTEAFF. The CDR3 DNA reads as TGTGCCAGCAGTCCGCAAATGACAGGGGTGAACACTGAAGCTTTCTTT.

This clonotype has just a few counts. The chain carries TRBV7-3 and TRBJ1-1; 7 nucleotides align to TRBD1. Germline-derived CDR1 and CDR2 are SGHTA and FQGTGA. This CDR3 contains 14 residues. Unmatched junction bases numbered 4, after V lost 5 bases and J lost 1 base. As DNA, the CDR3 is TGTGCCAGCAGCACAGGGGAGAGGAACACTGAAGCTTTCTTT. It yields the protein CASSTGERNTEAFF.

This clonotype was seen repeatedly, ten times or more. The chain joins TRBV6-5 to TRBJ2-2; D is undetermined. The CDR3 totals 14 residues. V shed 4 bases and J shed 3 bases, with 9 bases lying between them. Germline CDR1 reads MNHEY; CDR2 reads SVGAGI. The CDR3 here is CASSLHTDTGELFF. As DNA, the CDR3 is TGTGCCAGCAGTTTACACACCGACACCGGGGAGCTGTTTTTT.

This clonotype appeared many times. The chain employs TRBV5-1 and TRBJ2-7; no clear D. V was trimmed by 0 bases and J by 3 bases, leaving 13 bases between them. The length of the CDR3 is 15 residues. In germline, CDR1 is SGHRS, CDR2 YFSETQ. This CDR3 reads CASSLEQWNDYEQYF. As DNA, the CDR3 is TGCGCCAGCAGCTTGGAGCAGTGGAACGACTACGAGCAGTACTTC.

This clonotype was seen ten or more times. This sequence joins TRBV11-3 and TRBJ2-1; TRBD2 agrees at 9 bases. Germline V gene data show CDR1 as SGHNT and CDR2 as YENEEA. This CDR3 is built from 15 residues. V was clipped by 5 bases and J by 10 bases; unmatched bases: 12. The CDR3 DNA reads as TGTGCCAGCAGCCTCGCCAATATAGCGGGAGAGGAGCAGTTCTTC. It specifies CASSLANIAGEEQFF.

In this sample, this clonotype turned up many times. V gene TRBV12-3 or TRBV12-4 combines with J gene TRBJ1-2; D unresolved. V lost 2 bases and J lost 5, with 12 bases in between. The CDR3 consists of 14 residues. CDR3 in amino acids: CASSLSSAPYGYTF. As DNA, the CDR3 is TGTGCCAGCAGTTTAAGTTCAGCCCCTTATGGCTACACCTTC.

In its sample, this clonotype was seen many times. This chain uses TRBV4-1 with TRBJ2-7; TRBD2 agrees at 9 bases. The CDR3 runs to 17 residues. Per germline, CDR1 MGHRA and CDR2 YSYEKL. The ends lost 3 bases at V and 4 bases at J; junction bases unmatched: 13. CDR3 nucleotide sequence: TGCGCCAGCAGCCAGATAGCGGGAGCCTCCATAGGGTACGAGCAGTACTTC. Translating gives CASSQIAGASIGYEQYF.

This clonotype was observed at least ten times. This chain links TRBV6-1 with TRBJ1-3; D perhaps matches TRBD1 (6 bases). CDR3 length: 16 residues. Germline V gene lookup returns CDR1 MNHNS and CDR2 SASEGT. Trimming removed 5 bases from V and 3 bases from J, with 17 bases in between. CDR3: CASSSASGGGGNTIYF. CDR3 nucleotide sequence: TGTGCCAGCAGTAGTGCTTCGGGGGGCGGTGGAAACACCATATATTTT.

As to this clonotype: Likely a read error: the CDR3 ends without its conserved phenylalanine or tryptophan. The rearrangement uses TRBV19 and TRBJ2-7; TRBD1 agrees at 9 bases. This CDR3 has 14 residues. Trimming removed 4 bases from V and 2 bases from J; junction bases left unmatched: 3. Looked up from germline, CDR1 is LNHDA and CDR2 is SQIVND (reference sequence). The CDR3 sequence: CASSKGQGTYEQYS. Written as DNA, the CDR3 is TGTGCCAGTAGTAAGGGACAGGGCACCTACGAGCAGTACTCC.

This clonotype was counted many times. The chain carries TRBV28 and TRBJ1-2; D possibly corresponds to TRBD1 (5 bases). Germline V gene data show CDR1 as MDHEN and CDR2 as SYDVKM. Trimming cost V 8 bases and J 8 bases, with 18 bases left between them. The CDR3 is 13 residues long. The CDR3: CASRIDRGEGYTF. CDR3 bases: TGTGCCAGCCGCATTGACCGGGGGGAAGGCTACACCTTC.

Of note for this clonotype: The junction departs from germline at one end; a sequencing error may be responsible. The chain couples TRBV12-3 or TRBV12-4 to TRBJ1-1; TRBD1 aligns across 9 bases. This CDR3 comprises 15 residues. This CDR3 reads CVSSWDRELGTEAFF. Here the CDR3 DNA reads TGTGTCAGCAGTTGGGACAGGGAGTTAGGCACTGAAGCTTTCTTT.

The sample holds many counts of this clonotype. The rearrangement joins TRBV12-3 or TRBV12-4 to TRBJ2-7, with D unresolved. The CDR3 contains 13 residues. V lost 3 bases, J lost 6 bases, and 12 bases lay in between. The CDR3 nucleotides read TGTGCCAGCAGTTTTCGGGTCCCTGGCGAGCAGTACTTC. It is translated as CASSFRVPGEQYF.

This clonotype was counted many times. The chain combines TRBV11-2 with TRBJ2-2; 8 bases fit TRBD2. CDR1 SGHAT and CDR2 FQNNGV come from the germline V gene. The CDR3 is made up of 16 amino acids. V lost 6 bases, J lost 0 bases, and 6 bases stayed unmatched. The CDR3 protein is CASRKNSGANTGELFF. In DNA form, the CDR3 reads TGTGCCAGCAGAAAAAATAGCGGGGCGAACACCGGGGAGCTGTTTTTT.

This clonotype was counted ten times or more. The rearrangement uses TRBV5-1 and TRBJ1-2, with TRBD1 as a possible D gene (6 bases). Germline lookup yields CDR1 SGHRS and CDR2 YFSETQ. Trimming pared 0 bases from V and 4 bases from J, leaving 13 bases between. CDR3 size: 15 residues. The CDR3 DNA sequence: TGCGCCAGCAGCTTGGACAGGGCAATTTCCTATGGCTACACCTTC. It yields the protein CASSLDRAISYGYTF.

CDR3 in amino acids: CASNLGQGRTEAFF. In DNA form, the CDR3 reads TGTGCCAGCAACTTAGGACAGGGGCGTACTGAAGCTTTCTTT. The genes are TRBV6-1 and TRBJ1-1; 9 bases align to TRBD1. The ends lost 7 bases at V and 5 bases at J; junction bases unmatched: 8. The germline V gene has CDR1 MNHNS and CDR2 SASEGT. The CDR3 extends over 14 amino acids.

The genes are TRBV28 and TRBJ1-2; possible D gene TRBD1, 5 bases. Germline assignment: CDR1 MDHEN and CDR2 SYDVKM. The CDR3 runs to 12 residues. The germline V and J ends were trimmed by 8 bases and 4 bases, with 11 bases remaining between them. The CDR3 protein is CASAGYIYGYTF. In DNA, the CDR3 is TGTGCCAGCGCAGGGTATATCTATGGCTACACCTTC.